The following is a T cell receptor beta chain sequence with its context. The data stem from a study of blood T cell repertoires in COVID-19. About the research overall: Spain, Italy and the United States supplied samples that represented acute and convalescent COVID-19. Sources were T cells, B-cell-depleted T cells, or PBMCs; the material itself was cDNA or gDNA.

Original data processing: Estimated nucleated cell counts came from reference gene primer amplification. Only in-frame clones appear in the TCRdb table, and some are missing; sequencing was by immunoSEQ multiplex PCR. From that table come the V and J calls and clone size; the DNA was used to work out D and trimming. The sample lists roughly 140,000 clones, about nine tenths occurring once. The CDR3 consists of 14 residues. In germline, CDR1 is SGHRS, CDR2 YFSETQ. V lost 0 bases, J lost 2 bases, and 9 bases lay in between. The rearrangement links TRBV5-1 to TRBJ2-7, with D possibly TRBD1 on 5 matching bases. Input material: peripheral blood. The TCR sequence derives from a human donor in a cohort sampled during active COVID-19. The CDR3 here is CASSLVVGPYEQYF. The CDR3, as DNA: TGCGCCAGCAGCTTGGTTGTGGGGCCCTACGAGCAGTACTTC. Based on the CDR3 plus reference TRBV5-1 and TRBJ2-7, the full variable domain is KAGVTQTPRYLIKTRGQQVTLSCSPISGHRSVSWYQQTPGQGLQFLFEYFSETQRNKGNFPGRFSGRQFSNSRSEMNVSTLELGDSALYLCASSLVVGPYEQYFGPGTRLTVT.